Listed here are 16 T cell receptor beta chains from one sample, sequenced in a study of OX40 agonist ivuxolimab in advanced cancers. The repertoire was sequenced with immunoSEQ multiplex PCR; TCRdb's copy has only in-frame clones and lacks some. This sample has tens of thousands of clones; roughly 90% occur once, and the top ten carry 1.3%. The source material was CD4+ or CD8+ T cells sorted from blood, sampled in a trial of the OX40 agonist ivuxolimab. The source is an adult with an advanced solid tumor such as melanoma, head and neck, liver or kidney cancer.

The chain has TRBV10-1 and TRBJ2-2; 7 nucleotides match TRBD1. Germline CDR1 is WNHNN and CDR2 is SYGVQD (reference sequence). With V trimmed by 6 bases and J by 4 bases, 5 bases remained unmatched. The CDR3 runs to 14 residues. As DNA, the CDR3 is TGCGCCAGCAGAGGGGACAGCTCCACCGGGGAGCTGTTTTTT. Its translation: CASRGDSSTGELFF.

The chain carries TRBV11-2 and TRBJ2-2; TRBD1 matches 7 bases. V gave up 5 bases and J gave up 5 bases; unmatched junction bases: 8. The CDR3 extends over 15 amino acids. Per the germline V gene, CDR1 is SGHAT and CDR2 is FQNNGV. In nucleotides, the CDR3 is TGTGCCAGCAGCCTCACCGGGACAGTGACCGGGGAGCTGTTTTTT. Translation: CASSLTGTVTGELFF.

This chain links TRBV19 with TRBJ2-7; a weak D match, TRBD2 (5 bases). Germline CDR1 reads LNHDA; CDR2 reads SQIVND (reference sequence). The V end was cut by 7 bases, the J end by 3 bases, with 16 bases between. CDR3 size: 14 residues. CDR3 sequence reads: CASTANIGVYEQYF. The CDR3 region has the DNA TGTGCCAGTACAGCTAACATCGGGGTCTACGAGCAGTACTTC.

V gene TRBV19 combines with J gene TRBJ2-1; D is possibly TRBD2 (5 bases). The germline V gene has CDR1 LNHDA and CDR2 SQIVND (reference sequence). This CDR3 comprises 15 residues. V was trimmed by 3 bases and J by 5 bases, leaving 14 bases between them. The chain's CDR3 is CASSIAGVGDNEQFF. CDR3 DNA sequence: TGTGCCAGTAGTATCGCTGGCGTCGGGGACAATGAGCAGTTCTTC.

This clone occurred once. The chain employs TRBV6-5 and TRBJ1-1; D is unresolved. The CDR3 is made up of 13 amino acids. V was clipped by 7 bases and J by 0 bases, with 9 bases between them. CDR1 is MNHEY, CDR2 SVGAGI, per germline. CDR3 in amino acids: CASKRPMNTEAFF. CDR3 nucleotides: TGTGCCAGCAAGAGGCCTATGAACACTGAAGCTTTCTTT.

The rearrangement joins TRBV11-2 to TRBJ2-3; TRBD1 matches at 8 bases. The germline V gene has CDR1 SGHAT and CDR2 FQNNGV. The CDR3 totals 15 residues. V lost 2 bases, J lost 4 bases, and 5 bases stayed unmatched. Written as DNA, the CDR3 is TGTGCCAGCAGCTTAATCTGGACAGGGTCAGATACGCAGTATTTT. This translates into CASSLIWTGSDTQYF.

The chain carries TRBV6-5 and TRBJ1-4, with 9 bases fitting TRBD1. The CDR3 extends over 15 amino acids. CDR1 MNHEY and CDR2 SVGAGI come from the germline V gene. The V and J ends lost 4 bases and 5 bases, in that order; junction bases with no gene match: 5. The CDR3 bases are TGTGCCAGCAGTTCGACGACAGGGGGAAATGAAAAACTGTTTTTT. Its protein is CASSSTTGGNEKLFF.

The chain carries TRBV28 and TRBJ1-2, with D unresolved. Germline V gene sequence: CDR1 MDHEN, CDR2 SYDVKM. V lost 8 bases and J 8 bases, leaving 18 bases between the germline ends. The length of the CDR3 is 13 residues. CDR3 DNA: TGTGCCAGCCAAAAAAGAGTTAGTGCCGGCTACACCTTC. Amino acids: CASQKRVSAGYTF.

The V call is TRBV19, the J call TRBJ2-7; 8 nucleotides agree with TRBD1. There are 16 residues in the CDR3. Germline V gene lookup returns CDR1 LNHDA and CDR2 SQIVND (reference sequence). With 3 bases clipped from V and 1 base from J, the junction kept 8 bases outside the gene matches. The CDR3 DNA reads TGTGCCAGTAGTATGGTCGCCGGGACAGGATCCTACGAGCAGTACTTC. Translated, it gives CASSMVAGTGSYEQYF.

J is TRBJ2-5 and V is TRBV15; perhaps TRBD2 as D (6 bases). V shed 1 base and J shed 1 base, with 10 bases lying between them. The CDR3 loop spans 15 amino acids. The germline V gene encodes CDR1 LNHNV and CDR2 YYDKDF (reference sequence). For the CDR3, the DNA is TGTGCCACCAGCAGAGCGGGGGAAGTCCAAGAGACCCAGTACTTC. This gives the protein CATSRAGEVQETQYF.

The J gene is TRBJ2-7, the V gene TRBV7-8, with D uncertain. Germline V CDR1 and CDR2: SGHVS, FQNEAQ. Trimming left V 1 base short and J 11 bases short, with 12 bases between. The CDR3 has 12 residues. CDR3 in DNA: TGTGCCAGCAGCTTAGACCCAGCCTGGGAGTACTTC. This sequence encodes CASSLDPAWEYF.

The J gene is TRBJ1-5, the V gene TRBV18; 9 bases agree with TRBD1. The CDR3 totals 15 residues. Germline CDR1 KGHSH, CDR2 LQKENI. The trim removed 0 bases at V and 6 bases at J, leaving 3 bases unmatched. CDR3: CASSPPGQGGQPQHF. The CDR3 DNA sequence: TGTGCCAGCTCACCACCGGGACAGGGTGGTCAGCCCCAGCATTTT.

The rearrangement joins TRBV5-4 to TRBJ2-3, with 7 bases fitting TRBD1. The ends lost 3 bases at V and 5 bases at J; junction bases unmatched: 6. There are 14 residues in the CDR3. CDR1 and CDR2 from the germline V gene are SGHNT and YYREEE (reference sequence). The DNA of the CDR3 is TGTGCCAGCAGCTATAAGGGGGCGATAGATACGCAGTATTTT. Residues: CASSYKGAIDTQYF.

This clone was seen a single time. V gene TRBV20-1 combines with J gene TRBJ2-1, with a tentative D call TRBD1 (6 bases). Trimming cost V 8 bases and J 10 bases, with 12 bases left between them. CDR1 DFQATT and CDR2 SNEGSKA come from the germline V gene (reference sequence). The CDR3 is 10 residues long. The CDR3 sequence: CSPVGTEQFF. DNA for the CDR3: TGCAGTCCAGTCGGGACAGAGCAGTTCTTC.

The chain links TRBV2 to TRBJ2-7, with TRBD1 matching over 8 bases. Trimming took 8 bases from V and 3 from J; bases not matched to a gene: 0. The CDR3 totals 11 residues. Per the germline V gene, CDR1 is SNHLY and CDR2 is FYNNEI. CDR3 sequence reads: CASDRGYEQYF. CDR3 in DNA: TGTGCCAGCGACAGGGGCTACGAGCAGTACTTC.

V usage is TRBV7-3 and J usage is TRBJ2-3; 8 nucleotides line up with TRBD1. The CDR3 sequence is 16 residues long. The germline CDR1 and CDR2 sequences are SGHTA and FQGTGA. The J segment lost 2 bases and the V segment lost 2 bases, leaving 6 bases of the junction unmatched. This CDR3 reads CASSLEGTGFTDTQYF. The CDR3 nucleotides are TGTGCCAGCAGCTTAGAGGGGACAGGATTCACAGATACGCAGTATTTT.